This TCR beta chain was profiled in a study of blood T cell repertoires in COVID-19. Overall study: The samples span acute and convalescent COVID-19 from the United States, Italy and Spain. Sources were T cells, B-cell-depleted T cells, or PBMCs; the material itself was cDNA or gDNA.

The assay was immunoSEQ multiplex PCR, and TCRdb's table has in-frame clones only and misses some. The repertoire holds 150,000 or so clones, with roughly four fifths as singletons. Between the trimmed V and J ends, which lost 10 bases and 1 base, there was a span of 13 bases. In germline, CDR1 is MNHEY, CDR2 SVGAGI. The CDR3 length is 13 residues. The receptor comes from a human donor with acute or convalescent COVID-19. The donor label of this sample is uncertain. This sequence joins TRBV6-5 and TRBJ1-1, with D perhaps matching TRBD1 (6 bases). Specimen: peripheral blood. The CDR3 DNA sequence: TGTGCCATATTTGACAGGACGAACACTGAAGCTTTCTTT. This sequence encodes CAIFDRTNTEAFF.